The 20 T cell receptor beta chains listed next were all sequenced from one sample in a study of PD-1 blockade in classical Hodgkin lymphoma. In every patient, relapse followed autologous stem cell transplantation, while exposure to brentuximab vedotin differed. Data came from immunoSEQ multiplex PCR; TCRdb stores just in-frame clones and leaves some out. The sample includes almost 100,000 clones, about nine tenths of them seen just once. The specimen comprised peripheral blood mononuclear cells (PBMCs), sampled at baseline. The receptors come from a human donor with classical Hodgkin lymphoma.

V is TRBV10-1 and J is TRBJ2-1, with 7 bases identical to TRBD2. Germline V gene sequence: CDR1 WNHNN, CDR2 SYGVQD (reference sequence). CDR3 length: 13 residues. Trimming cost V 0 bases and J 14 bases; bases outside gene matches: 7. The CDR3 is CASSESRDYPEFF. DNA for the CDR3: TGCGCCAGCAGTGAGTCTCGGGACTATCCTGAGTTCTTC.

The chain combines TRBV4-1 with TRBJ2-7; possible D gene TRBD2, 5 bases. This CDR3 has 15 residues. The V end lost 8 bases, the J end lost 0 bases, and 17 bases lay between the germline ends. Germline V gives CDR1 MGHRA, CDR2 YSYEKL. The CDR3 is CASSSDFLSSYEQYF. Here the CDR3 DNA reads TGCGCCAGCTCCTCGGACTTCCTGAGCTCCTACGAGCAGTACTTC.

The chain combines TRBV10-2 with TRBJ2-7; D remains unclear. This CDR3 comprises 14 residues. Per the germline V gene, CDR1 is WSHSY and CDR2 is SAAADI. V lost 3 bases to trimming and J lost 4 bases, with 13 bases between them. The CDR3, as DNA: TGCGCCAGCAGTGACCCTCCTCTGGGATACGAGCAGTACTTC. Translated, it gives CASSDPPLGYEQYF.

The chain links TRBV27 to TRBJ2-7; 8 bases are a match to TRBD1. This CDR3 is built from 15 residues. J gave up 5 bases and V 6 bases, and 12 bases lay outside the gene matches. The V gene's germline CDR1 is MNHEY and CDR2 SMNVEV (reference sequence). The CDR3: CASRHNRDRLNEQYF. CDR3 in DNA: TGTGCCAGCAGGCACAATCGGGACAGGCTAAACGAGCAGTACTTC.

The chain has TRBV19 and TRBJ1-5; maybe TRBD1 (5 bases). V was clipped by 5 bases and J by 6 bases, with 11 bases between them. The germline gives CDR1 LNHDA, CDR2 SQIVND (reference sequence). The CDR3 loop spans 13 amino acids. CDR3 nucleotides: TGTGCCAGTAGTTCAGGGTTTGGTCAGCCCCAGCATTTT. Translated, it gives CASSSGFGQPQHF. The full variable domain, its missing parts supplied by reference TRBV19 and TRBJ1-5, is DGGITQSPKYLFRKEGQNVTLSCEQNLNHDAMYWYRQDPGQGLRLIYYSQIVNDFQKGDIAEGYSVSREKKESFPLTVTSAQKNPTAFYLCASSSGFGQPQHFGDGTRLSIL.

The J gene is TRBJ1-3, the V gene TRBV30; D possibly corresponds to TRBD1 (6 bases). Between the trimmed V and J ends, which lost 0 bases and 4 bases, there was a span of 10 bases. The CDR3 is made up of 14 amino acids. The germline CDR1 and CDR2 sequences are GTSNPN and SVGIG (reference sequence). Written as DNA, the CDR3 is TGTGCCTGGAGTGTCACAGGGAGCGGAAACACCATATATTTT. Its protein product is CAWSVTGSGNTIYF. The variable domain in full, with the rest retrieved from reference TRBV30 and TRBJ1-3, is SQTIHQWPATLVQPVGSPLSLECTVEGTSNPNLYWYRQAAGRGLQLLFYSVGIGQISSEVPQNLSASRPQDRQFILSSKKLLLSDSGFYLCAWSVTGSGNTIYFGEGSWLTVV.

The rearrangement uses TRBV30 and TRBJ2-7; D possibly matches TRBD1 or TRBD2 (8 bases each). Trimming shortened V by 3 bases and J by 2 bases, and 26 bases separated the two germline ends. CDR1 and CDR2 (germline): GTSNPN, SVGIG (reference sequence). The CDR3 has 18 amino acids. The CDR3 DNA sequence: TGTGCCTGGAGCGACGACCTTAGCGGGGACAGGAGTACCTACGAGCAGTACTTC. It specifies CAWSDDLSGDRSTYEQYF.

This chain connects TRBV6-5 to TRBJ1-1; D call uncertain. There are 14 residues in the CDR3. Trimming left V 5 bases short and J 1 base short, with 11 bases between. Per the germline V gene, CDR1 is MNHEY and CDR2 is SVGAGI. CDR3 nucleotide sequence: TGTGCCAGCAGTATACAGACGGCGAACACTGAAGCTTTCTTT. Translated, it gives CASSIQTANTEAFF.

This rearrangement joins TRBV27 to TRBJ1-4, with 7 bases lining up with TRBD1. Per germline, CDR1 MNHEY and CDR2 SMNVEV (reference sequence). After removal of 0 bases from V and 8 bases from J, the junction contained 3 bases not matched to a gene. This CDR3 spans 14 amino acids. The CDR3 spells CASSLSGGGEKLFF. CDR3 nucleotide sequence: TGTGCCAGCAGTTTATCAGGGGGCGGGGAAAAACTGTTTTTT.

V usage is TRBV28 and J usage is TRBJ2-5; 9 nucleotides match TRBD2. V gave up 3 bases and J gave up 5 bases; unmatched junction bases: 7. The CDR3 spans 15 residues. CDR1 MDHEN and CDR2 SYDVKM come from the germline V gene. The chain's CDR3 is CASSFPLAGLETQYF. CDR3 nucleotides: TGTGCCAGCAGTTTCCCCCTAGCGGGATTGGAGACCCAGTACTTC. Full variable domain (rest looked up from reference TRBV28 and TRBJ2-5): DVKVTQSSRYLVKRTGEKVFLECVQDMDHENMFWYRQDPGLGLRLIYFSYDVKMKEKGDIPEGYSVSREKKERFSLILESASTNQTSMYLCASSFPLAGLETQYFGPGTRLLVL.

The chain is built from TRBV6-1 and TRBJ2-2; no clear D gene. The CDR3 runs 11 residues. Trimming pared 2 bases from V and 10 bases from J, leaving 5 bases between. Germline CDR1 MNHNS, CDR2 SASEGT. The CDR3 nucleotides are TGTGCCAGCAGTGAAAAGCAGGAGCTGTTTTTT. Amino acid sequence: CASSEKQELFF.

This clone was detected a few times. This chain uses TRBV5-1 with TRBJ1-2, with TRBD1 matching over 7 bases. This CDR3 region has 14 residues. With 4 bases clipped from V and 5 bases from J, the junction kept 8 bases outside the gene matches. Germline V gives CDR1 SGHRS, CDR2 YFSETQ. CDR3 protein: CASSRDRVGYGYTF. The CDR3 region has the DNA TGCGCCAGCAGCCGCGACAGGGTAGGGTATGGCTACACCTTC.

The V gene is TRBV29-1, the J gene TRBJ1-1; D gene ambiguous. The CDR3 spans 13 residues. Looked up from germline, CDR1 is SQVTM and CDR2 is ANQGSEA. The ends were cut back, 4 bases at V and 6 bases at J, with 15 bases in the middle. CDR3 sequence: CSVGRAGVAEAFF. DNA of the CDR3: TGCAGCGTTGGCCGCGCGGGAGTCGCTGAAGCTTTCTTT.

The chain combines TRBV5-1 with TRBJ1-3, with D perhaps TRBD1 (5 bases). The CDR3 has 17 amino acids. V was cut by 0 bases and J by 2 bases, with 15 bases left in between. Germline-derived CDR1 and CDR2 are SGHRS and YFSETQ. The DNA of the CDR3 is TGCGCCAGCAGCTTGGAATCTGTGGGACGAACTGGAAACACCATATATTTT. Translation gives CASSLESVGRTGNTIYF.

This rearrangement joins TRBV5-1 to TRBJ1-3, with a tentative D call TRBD1 (6 bases). This CDR3 is 15 amino acids long. CDR1 is SGHRS and CDR2 is YFSETQ in the germline V gene. Trimming removed 0 bases from V and 5 bases from J, with 12 bases in between. The CDR3 DNA reads TGCGCCAGCAGCTTGGGACAACAGGGAAGAAACACCATATATTTT. Amino acids: CASSLGQQGRNTIYF.

The chain is built from TRBV10-2 and TRBJ2-1; either TRBD1 or TRBD2 may fit D (7 bases each). Germline V gives CDR1 WSHSY, CDR2 SAAADI. The CDR3 totals 13 residues. In DNA, the CDR3 is TGCGCAGCCGGGGGGACAGTCTACAATGAGCAGTTCTTC. Its protein product is CAAGGTVYNEQFF.

The chain combines TRBV4-1 with TRBJ1-5; 8 bases match TRBD1. V dropped 2 bases and J dropped 0; count of bases not matched to a gene: 3. CDR3 length equals 16 residues. From germline, CDR1 is MGHRA and CDR2 YSYEKL. The CDR3 nucleotides read TGCGCCAGCAGCCAATTCGGACAGGGTAGCAATCAGCCCCAGCATTTT. It is translated as CASSQFGQGSNQPQHF.

This rearrangement joins TRBV27 to TRBJ1-5; D gene uncertain. The CDR3 is 14 residues long. Per germline, CDR1 MNHEY and CDR2 SMNVEV (reference sequence). The V and J ends lost 2 bases and 3 bases respectively, with 8 bases between them. CDR3 loop: CASSLRGNNQPQHF. The CDR3 nucleotides read TGTGCCAGCAGTTTACGGGGTAACAATCAGCCCCAGCATTTT.

The V gene is TRBV18, the J gene TRBJ1-2; D possibly corresponds to TRBD1 (6 bases). In germline, CDR1 is KGHSH, CDR2 LQKENI. This CDR3 is 13 amino acids long. The V end was cut by 6 bases, the J end by 6 bases, with 14 bases between. The CDR3 coding sequence is TGTGCCAGCTCCCCGGGAGGGGGTAATGGCTACACCTTC. Amino acids: CASSPGGGNGYTF.

The CDR3 is CAWSAARTGRGEAFF. CDR3 nucleotide sequence: TGTGCCTGGAGTGCCGCTAGGACAGGGCGCGGTGAAGCTTTCTTT. The rearrangement joins TRBV30 to TRBJ1-1; TRBD1 aligns across 8 bases. The CDR3 consists of 15 residues. Germline V CDR1 and CDR2: GTSNPN, SVGIG (reference sequence). The V and J ends lost 1 base and 7 bases, in that order; junction bases with no gene match: 11. Full variable domain (missing parts from reference TRBV30 and TRBJ1-1): SQTIHQWPATLVQPVGSPLSLECTVEGTSNPNLYWYRQAAGRGLQLLFYSVGIGQISSEVPQNLSASRPQDRQFILSSKKLLLSDSGFYLCAWSAARTGRGEAFFGQGTRLTVV.